This TCR beta chain is from a study of CD8+ T cells in alopecia areata. General study findings and limits: Tofacitinib yielded significantly lower scalp clonality and fewer expanded CD8+ clones among the top 100. Affected scalp, especially in alopecia totalis/universalis, had a higher clonality than normal scalp did.

The treatment here: oral pan-JAK inhibitor, 5-10 mg twice daily. Cell sorting was applied to PBMCs, and CD4+ and CD8+ T cells were collected. A word on this clone: Its antigen remains unknown.

Sequencing relied on a cDNA template that was reverse transcribed from extracted RNA. This table comes from immunoSEQ multiplex PCR, and its TCRdb copy is limited to in-frame clones, with some not included. This table has 95,000 to 150,000 clones, over 60% appearing once. Germline values: CDR1 SGHRS, CDR2 YFSETQ. The CDR3 runs 14 residues. Between the trimmed V and J ends, which lost 4 bases and 2 bases, there was a span of 10 bases. Sequencing was performed on CD4+ T cells sorted from blood, taken at week 4, from a patient treated with tofacitinib. The chain links TRBV5-1 to TRBJ1-3, with no clear D. The sequence derives from a human donor with alopecia areata. The DNA for the CDR3 is TGCGCCAGCAGCCTCGGAGGAACTGGAAACACCATATATTTT. It encodes CASSLGGTGNTIYF.